Listed here are 14 T cell receptor beta chains from one sample, sequenced in a study of cytomegalovirus exposure and HLA in healthy donors. A multiplex PCR was run with 60 Vbeta primers and 13 Jbeta primers. Produced via immunoSEQ multiplex PCR; TCRdb's table is partial and in-frame only. The repertoire holds approximately 160,000 clones, with about 77% as singletons. Specimen: PBMCs. The receptors come from a male donor in good health and CMV-seropositive.

This chain links TRBV7-2 with TRBJ1-4, with 8 bases fitting TRBD1. J lost 7 bases, V lost 6 bases, and 10 bases had no gene match. The V gene's germline CDR1 is SGHTA and CDR2 FQGNSA. The CDR3 runs to 15 residues. The CDR3 sequence: CASSPPGGWGEKLFF. The CDR3 bases are TGTGCCAGCAGTCCCCCAGGGGGCTGGGGTGAAAAACTGTTTTTT. Full variable domain (missing parts from reference TRBV7-2 and TRBJ1-4): GAGVSQSPSNKVTEKGKDVELRCDPISGHTALYWYRQSLGQGLEFLIYFQGNSAPDKSGLPSDRFSAERTGGSVSTLTIQRTQQEDSAVYLCASSPPGGWGEKLFFGSGTQLSVL.

The chain carries TRBV4-3 and TRBJ2-1; no reliable D call. Per germline, CDR1 LGHNA and CDR2 YSLEER. CDR3 length: 16 amino acids. V was pared by 1 base and J by 0 bases, with 10 bases between. The CDR3 protein is CASSQGYGSSYNEQFF. DNA of the CDR3: TGCGCCAGCAGCCAAGGATACGGTAGCTCCTACAATGAGCAGTTCTTC.

Written as DNA, the CDR3 is TGTGCCAGCAGTGAGTGGGCAGCTTATAGCAATCAGCCCCAGCATTTT. This codes for CASSEWAAYSNQPQHF. The rearrangement joins TRBV2 to TRBJ1-5; D gene uncertain. The germline V and J ends were trimmed by 3 bases and 0 bases, with 12 bases remaining between them. There are 16 residues in the CDR3. Per germline, CDR1 SNHLY and CDR2 FYNNEI.

The chain is built from TRBV27 and TRBJ1-5, with TRBD1 matching over 8 bases. V was clipped by 5 bases and J by 4 bases; unmatched bases: 7. Germline V lookup: CDR1 MNHEY, CDR2 SMNVEV (reference sequence). The CDR3 length is 15 residues. The CDR3 is CASSAGGEVNQPQHF. CDR3 DNA: TGTGCCAGCAGTGCAGGGGGCGAGGTGAATCAGCCCCAGCATTTT.

V is TRBV11-2 and J is TRBJ2-2, with D possibly TRBD1 on 5 matching bases. This CDR3 is 15 amino acids long. CDR1 is SGHAT, CDR2 FQNNGV, per germline. V dropped 10 bases and J dropped 6 bases, with 21 bases sitting between them. The CDR3 DNA sequence: TGTGCCACCCGCGCCAGGGCGAGGAGTTCCGGGGAGCTGTTTTTT. It codes for CATRARARSSGELFF.

This clone was picked up a small number of times. This chain uses TRBV7-9 with TRBJ2-7, with D unresolved. The CDR3 is 15 amino acids. V lost 7 bases and J 0 bases, leaving 16 bases between the germline ends. Germline loops: CDR1 SEHNR, CDR2 FQNEAQ (reference sequence). The CDR3 here is CASTAADLNSYEQYF. Here the CDR3 DNA reads TGTGCCAGCACGGCGGCCGACCTTAACTCCTACGAGCAGTACTTC.

For this clone: One end of the junction fails to match germline, which may point to a read error. Written as DNA, the CDR3 is TGTGCTAGCAGCCGGGGGGTCAACACCGGGGAGCTGTTTTTT. As protein: CASSRGVNTGELFF. This rearrangement joins TRBV7-7 to TRBJ2-2; 7 bases agree with TRBD2. CDR3 length: 14 residues. From germline, CDR1 is SSHAT and CDR2 FNYEAQ (reference sequence).

The gene calls are TRBV9 and TRBJ1-3, with D perhaps matching TRBD1 (5 bases). This CDR3 spans 15 amino acids. V lost 2 bases and J 0 bases, leaving 9 bases between the germline ends. The germline CDR1 and CDR2 sequences are SGDLS and YYNGEE. CDR3: CASSVLDSSGNTIYF. The CDR3 DNA sequence: TGTGCCAGCAGCGTGCTAGACAGCTCTGGAAACACCATATATTTT.

The chain recombines TRBV23-1 with TRBJ1-1; D is ambiguous. TRBV23-1 is an ORF, with its function uncertain. This CDR3 comprises 15 residues. Between the trimmed V and J ends, which lost 8 bases and 0 bases, there was a span of 16 bases. CDR3 sequence (DNA): TGCGCCAGCGCCCCAGGTGGGAGCATGAACACTGAAGCTTTCTTT. This gives the protein CASAPGGSMNTEAFF.

The J gene is TRBJ1-1, the V gene TRBV5-5, with unresolved D. Germline-derived CDR1 and CDR2 are SGHKS and YYEKEE (reference sequence). Trimming pared 2 bases from V and 6 bases from J, leaving 20 bases between. The CDR3 is 16 amino acids. The CDR3 nucleotides read TGTGCCAGCAGCTTCGGGCAGCGGGCCCACGGCGCTGAAGCTTTCTTT. This sequence encodes CASSFGQRAHGAEAFF.

The chain carries TRBV6-6 and TRBJ2-2; 9 nucleotides match TRBD1. This CDR3 comprises 14 residues. V dropped 6 bases and J dropped 14; count of bases not matched to a gene: 13. Germline V gene sequence: CDR1 MNHNY, CDR2 SVGAGI (reference sequence). The CDR3 coding sequence is TGTGCCAGCAGGTCACAGGGGGCGGACGGGAAACTGTTTTTT. Residues: CASRSQGADGKLFF.

This clone was detected only once. The CDR3 loop reads CASSEGFLTTNEKLFF. In DNA, the CDR3 is TGTGCCAGCAGTGAAGGATTCCTAACAACTAATGAAAAACTGTTTTTT. V gene TRBV6-1 combines with J gene TRBJ1-4; D is ambiguous. From germline, CDR1 is MNHNS and CDR2 SASEGT. V lost 1 base and J lost 0, with 9 bases in between. The CDR3 contains 16 residues.

The sample holds one count of this clone. The genes are TRBV7-3 and TRBJ2-1; D is perhaps TRBD1 (6 bases). This CDR3 comprises 14 residues. Germline V gene lookup returns CDR1 SGHTA and CDR2 FQGTGA. V lost 0 bases, J lost 6 bases, and 9 bases lay in between. The CDR3 coding sequence is TGTGCCAGCAGCTTAACTGGGGGCTCCAATGAGCAGTTCTTC. Translation gives CASSLTGGSNEQFF.

This clone was recorded a few times. V gene TRBV5-6 combines with J gene TRBJ2-7; TRBD1 agrees at 9 bases. From germline, CDR1 is SGHDT and CDR2 YYEEEE. V shed 0 bases, J shed 3 bases, and the junction held 7 bases outside the gene matches. The CDR3 runs 16 residues. CDR3 residues: CASSLGLGQGLYEQYF. CDR3 nucleotide sequence: TGTGCCAGCAGCTTGGGGCTGGGACAGGGTCTCTACGAGCAGTACTTC.